This record looks at one T cell receptor beta chain sequence and its context. Its antigen is still unknown. V gave up 0 bases and J gave up 1 base, with 12 bases separating them. Germline CDR1 and CDR2: SQVTM and ANQGSEA. This CDR3 has 15 residues. This table comes from immunoSEQ multiplex PCR, and its TCRdb copy is limited to in-frame clones, with some not included. The sample lists under 850,000 clones; more than 85% were seen once. Naive CD8 cells were CD45RO-negative, positively selected for CCR7, excluding terminally differentiated effector memory CD45RA+ cells. The donors were adults (healthy and HIV-negative) with no recent acute infections or vaccinations. This sample was included in a study of shared clonotypes between healthy human individuals. Study observations and caveats: Clonotypes which were not shared had lower generation probabilities than clonotypes that all four donors shared.

The chain carries TRBV29-1 and TRBJ2-5, with D perhaps assigned TRBD1 or TRBD2 (5 bases each). Specimen: naive CD8+ T cells sorted from blood. This sequence was found in a man aged 30-40 years in good health. The CDR3 is CSVEDLRGLQETQYF. The CDR3 DNA reads as TGCAGCGTTGAAGATCTTCGGGGCCTCCAAGAGACCCAGTACTTC. The variable domain in full, with the rest retrieved from reference TRBV29-1 and TRBJ2-5, is SAVISQKPSRDICQRGTSLTIQCQVDSQVTMMFWYRQQPGQSLTLIATANQGSEATYESGFVIDKFPISRPNLTFSTLTVSNMSPEDSSIYLCSVEDLRGLQETQYFGPGTRLLVL.